The 17 T cell receptor beta chains below were found in one sample sequenced in a study of T cells in women clearing cervical HPV infection. Assay: immunoSEQ multiplex PCR; the TCRdb copy retains only in-frame clones and omits some. With some 40,000 clones in the sample, the ten largest clones hold 6.4%. Sample: blood buffy coat. All receptors come from a woman aged 18-70 years with a cervical HPV16 infection that either progressed to CIN3+ or cleared (not recorded which).

For this clone: The CDR3 end is not reached by the read, which stops 3 residues before it; the germline J gene fills it in. J is TRBJ2-1 and V is TRBV5-1; 8 bases map to TRBD1. The CDR3 has 13 residues. Per the germline V gene, CDR1 is SGHRS and CDR2 is YFSETQ. The V and J ends lost 4 bases and 8 bases, in that order; junction bases with no gene match: 5. The DNA read from the CDR3 is TGCGCCAGCAGCAGGAGACAGGGGTATGAG. Its protein is CASSRRQGYE. In full, the CDR3 reads CASSRRQGYEQFF.

Notes on this clone: The CDR3 extends 3 residues past the end of the read, so its final part is completed from the germline J gene. The chain combines TRBV20-1 with TRBJ2-3; TRBD2 matches 8 bases. This CDR3 is built from 14 residues. V shed 0 bases, J shed 1 base, and the junction held 0 bases outside the gene matches. CDR1 DFQATT and CDR2 SNEGSKA come from the germline V gene (reference sequence). Partial CDR3 DNA: TGCAGTGCTAGAGACGGGGGGGGCACAGATACG. It translates to CSARDGGGTDT. The CDR3 in its entirety is CSARDGGGTDTQYF.

Note on this clone: The sequenced fragment ends 3 residues before the CDR3 boundary, so the rest is inferred from the germline J gene. J is TRBJ1-2 and V is TRBV6-1, with D tentatively TRBD1 (6 bases). Per the germline V gene, CDR1 is MNHNS and CDR2 is SASEGT. The CDR3 sequence is 15 residues long. The CDR3 bases that were read are TGTGCCAGCAGTGAACTAGCGGGGGCCCCAGATACC. The encoded protein is CASSELAGAPDT. The CDR3 in full is CASSELAGAPDTYTF.

By frequency, this clone is medium-sized. The read terminates 3 residues before the CDR3 end, so the remaining end is supplied by the germline J gene. V gene TRBV7-6 combines with J gene TRBJ2-6; tentatively, D is TRBD2 (5 bases). The CDR3 is 17 residues long. CDR1 is SGHVS and CDR2 is FNYEAQ in the germline V gene. The V end lost 8 bases, the J end lost 0 bases, and 17 bases lay between the germline ends. The DNA read from the CDR3 is TGTGCCAGCGGCCCTATGGACTGGACCTCTGGGGCCAACGTC. Its translation is CASGPMDWTSGANV. The whole CDR3 region reads CASGPMDWTSGANVLTF.

Notes on this clone: The read terminates 3 residues before the CDR3 end, so the remaining end is supplied by the germline J gene. The chain is built from TRBV4-1 and TRBJ2-5, with 9 bases that match TRBD1. The CDR3 is made up of 16 amino acids. Germline V gene sequence: CDR1 MGHRA, CDR2 YSYEKL. V was clipped by 4 bases and J by 3 bases; unmatched bases: 9. Here the CDR3 reads CASSPTYRTGEETQYF. The covered CDR3 bases are TGCGCCAGCAGCCCGACCTATCGGACAGGGGAAGAGACC.

Regarding this clone: The read comes to an end 3 residues before the CDR3 does, leaving the germline J gene to fill in the end. The chain combines TRBV30 with TRBJ1-1, with D unclear. The germline gives CDR1 GTSNPN, CDR2 SVGIG (reference sequence). CDR3 length: 13 residues. CDR3 residues: CAWSVLFLSGAFF. The part of the CDR3 DNA that was read is TGTGCCTGGAGTGTACTTTTCCTGAGCGGG.

About this clone itself: The CDR3 end lies 3 residues beyond the end of the read and is filled in from the germline J gene. This chain uses TRBV7-9 with TRBJ1-2, with a weak D call TRBD1 (5 bases). This CDR3 comprises 14 residues. Germline CDR1 reads SEHNR; CDR2 reads FQNEAQ (reference sequence). The sequenced part of the CDR3 DNA is TGTGCCAGCAGCTCTTTCGGGGACTCCTACGAC. It is translated as CASSSFGDSYD. The entire CDR3 is CASSSFGDSYDYTF.

On this clone itself: The read halts 3 residues ahead of the CDR3 end, with the missing end drawn from the germline J gene. The chain employs TRBV11-2 and TRBJ1-2; D is unresolved. Trimming pared 0 bases from V and 4 bases from J, leaving 12 bases between. The germline CDR1 and CDR2 sequences are SGHAT and FQNNGV. The CDR3 has 15 residues. The DNA read from the CDR3 is TGTGCCAGCAGCTTAGAGTCCGGGTTTAGCTATGGC. Translated, it gives CASSLESGFSYG. The entire CDR3 protein reads CASSLESGFSYGYTF.

The part of the CDR3 DNA that was read is TGTGCCAGCAGCCAAGGACCGCAGGGGGCCGGCGGGGAG. Translation gives CASSQGPQGAGGE. The whole CDR3 is CASSQGPQGAGGELFF. The chain is built from TRBV3-1 (or the pseudogene TRBV3-2) and TRBJ2-2; 8 bases line up with TRBD1. The read terminates 3 residues before the CDR3 end, so the remaining end is supplied by the germline J gene. Germline CDR1 LGHDT, CDR2 YNNKEL (reference sequence). With V trimmed by 1 base and J by 7 bases, 8 bases remained unmatched. CDR3 length: 16 residues.

Of note for this clone: The CDR3 end falls 3 residues outside the read, so it is completed with the germline J gene. The chain combines TRBV5-1 with TRBJ2-5, with 8 bases lining up with TRBD1. Per germline, CDR1 SGHRS and CDR2 YFSETQ. V shed 4 bases, J shed 1 base, and the junction held 9 bases outside the gene matches. The CDR3 spans 16 residues. CDR3 region: CASSVGIGQGQETQYF. CDR3 DNA, as far as it was read: TGCGCCAGCAGCGTTGGGATAGGACAGGGCCAAGAGACC.

Concerning this clone itself: Read coverage stops 3 residues before the CDR3 terminus; the germline J gene supplies the remainder. V is TRBV7-7 and J is TRBJ2-4; TRBD2 agrees at 10 bases. The germline CDR1 and CDR2 sequences are SSHAT and FNYEAQ (reference sequence). The CDR3 is made up of 16 amino acids. CDR3 bases read: TGTGCCAGCAGCTTCTCTAGCGGGAGATGGGACGGGACT. Residues: CASSFSSGRWDGT. The full CDR3 reads CASSFSSGRWDGTQYF.

Notes on this clone: Read data end 3 residues before the CDR3 end; the end is taken from the germline J gene. The chain combines TRBV6-2 or TRBV6-3 with TRBJ1-5, with 8 bases that match TRBD1. The CDR3 loop spans 16 amino acids. Per germline, CDR1 MNHEY and CDR2 SVGEGT. Losses at the gene ends were 6 bases for V and 6 bases for J; bases not matched to a gene: 13. The CDR3 spells CASRLSRQGPFQPQHF. The sequenced part of the CDR3 DNA is TGTGCCAGCAGACTAAGCAGACAGGGGCCGTTTCAGCCC.

As for this clone: The read comes to an end 3 residues before the CDR3 does, leaving the germline J gene to fill in the end. The chain combines TRBV7-7 with TRBJ2-5, with 9 bases lining up with TRBD1. Germline-derived CDR1 and CDR2 are SSHAT and FNYEAQ (reference sequence). CDR3 length: 15 residues. V dropped 1 base and J dropped 4; count of bases not matched to a gene: 4. The sequenced CDR3 bases are TGTGCCAGCAGCTTAGAGCACAGGGGGCGAGAGACC. Its translation is CASSLEHRGRET. The entire CDR3 reads CASSLEHRGRETQYF.

Comment on this clone: The CDR3 end lies 3 residues beyond the end of the read and is filled in from the germline J gene. The chain links TRBV19 to TRBJ1-6; possibly TRBD1 for D (6 bases). The CDR3 loop spans 13 amino acids. Germline assignment: CDR1 LNHDA and CDR2 SQIVND (reference sequence). Trimming removed 8 bases at V and 3 bases at J, with 8 bases between. The DNA read from the CDR3 is TGTGCCAGTGGGGACAACTATAATTCACCC. Translating it yields CASGDNYNSP. The entire CDR3 protein reads CASGDNYNSPLHF.

Comment on this clone: The read terminates 3 residues before the CDR3 end, so the remaining end is supplied by the germline J gene. This chain uses TRBV6-1 with TRBJ2-7; tentatively, D is TRBD2 (5 bases). The germline V gene has CDR1 MNHNS and CDR2 SASEGT. V was cut by 2 bases and J by 3 bases, with 11 bases left in between. The CDR3 runs to 14 residues. The CDR3 sequence: CASSETDYRYEQYF. Incomplete CDR3 DNA: TGTGCCAGCAGTGAAACCGACTATCGCTACGAG.

Worth noting for this clone: The CDR3 end lies 3 residues beyond the end of the read and is filled in from the germline J gene. The rearrangement links TRBV19 to TRBJ2-3; TRBD2 might be the D (5 bases). The V end was cut by 6 bases, the J end by 6 bases, with 13 bases between. The CDR3 has 13 residues. Germline assignment: CDR1 LNHDA and CDR2 SQIVND (reference sequence). CDR3 DNA (partial): TGTGCCAGTAGATCGGGGAACGGGGATACG. It specifies CASRSGNGDT. The complete CDR3 protein is CASRSGNGDTQYF.

A word on this clone: The CDR3 end falls 3 residues outside the read, so it is completed with the germline J gene. The chain has TRBV19 and TRBJ2-1; 8 bases agree with TRBD2. The germline gives CDR1 LNHDA, CDR2 SQIVND (reference sequence). Losses at the gene ends were 3 bases for V and 7 bases for J; bases not matched to a gene: 8. This CDR3 contains 15 residues. The CDR3 is CASSIGRPSGNEQFF. CDR3 DNA (partial): TGTGCCAGTAGTATCGGCCGGCCTAGCGGGAATGAG.